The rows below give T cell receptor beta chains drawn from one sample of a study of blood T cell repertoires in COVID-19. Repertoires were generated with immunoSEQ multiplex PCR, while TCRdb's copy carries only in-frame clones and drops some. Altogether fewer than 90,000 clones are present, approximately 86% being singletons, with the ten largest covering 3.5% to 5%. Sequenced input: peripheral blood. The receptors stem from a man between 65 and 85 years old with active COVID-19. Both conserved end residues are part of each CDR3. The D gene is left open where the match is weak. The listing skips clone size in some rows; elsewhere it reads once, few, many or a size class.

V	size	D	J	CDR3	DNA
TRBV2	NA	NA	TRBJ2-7	CASSGVLLAYEQYF	TGTGCCAGCAGTGGGGTTTTACTAGCCTACGAGCAGTACTTC
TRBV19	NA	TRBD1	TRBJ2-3	CASHQGAGLTDTQYF	TGTGCCAGCCACCAGGGGGCGGGCCTCACAGATACGCAGTATTTT
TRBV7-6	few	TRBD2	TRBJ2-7	CASSRGGGLAGQLSYEQYF	TGTGCCAGCAGCCGGGGAGGAGGACTAGCGGGTCAACTCTCCTACGAGCAGTACTTC
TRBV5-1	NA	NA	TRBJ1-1	CASSGGFHMNTEAFF	TGCGCCAGCAGCGGGGGGTTCCATATGAACACTGAAGCTTTCTTT
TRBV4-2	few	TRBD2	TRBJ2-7	CASSQVSGGRSSYEQYF	TGTGCCAGCAGCCAAGTGTCCGGCGGGAGGAGCTCCTACGAGCAGTACTTC
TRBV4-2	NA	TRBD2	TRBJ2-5	CASSHSLADNQETQYF	TGTGCCAGCAGCCACTCCCTAGCGGACAATCAAGAGACCCAGTACTTC
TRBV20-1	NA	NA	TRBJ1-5	CSARVGEPQHF	TGCAGTGCTAGAGTCGGGGAGCCCCAGCATTTT
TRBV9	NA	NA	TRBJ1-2	CASSVARRGNGYTF	TGTGCCAGCAGCGTAGCCCGGAGAGGGAATGGCTACACCTTC
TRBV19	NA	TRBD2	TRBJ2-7	CASSIDGTSGVYEQYF	TGTGCCAGTAGTATAGATGGGACTAGCGGGGTCTACGAGCAGTACTTC
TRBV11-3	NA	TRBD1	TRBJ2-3	CASSPPGQGADTQYF	TGTGCCAGCAGCCCGCCGGGACAGGGGGCCGATACGCAGTATTTT
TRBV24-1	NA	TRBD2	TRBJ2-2	CATSDPGTRVTNTGELFF	TGTGCCACCAGTGACCCAGGGACTAGGGTTACGAACACCGGGGAGCTGTTTTTT
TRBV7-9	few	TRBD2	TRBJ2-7	CASSPRGGVTYEQYF	TGTGCCAGCAGCCCCCGGGGGGGGGTGACCTACGAGCAGTACTTC
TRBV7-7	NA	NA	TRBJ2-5	CASGQGYQETQYF	TGTGCTAGCGGGCAGGGGTACCAAGAGACCCAGTACTTC
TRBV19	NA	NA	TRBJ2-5	CASSIEARWETQYF	TGTGCCAGTAGTATAGAGGCTAGATGGGAGACCCAGTACTTC
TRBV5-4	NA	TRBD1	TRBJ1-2	CASSLVRTGHYGYTF	TGTGCCAGCAGCTTGGTCCGGACAGGCCACTATGGCTACACCTTC
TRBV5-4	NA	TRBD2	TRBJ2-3	CASSTGLAGRGTDTQYF	TGTGCCAGCAGCACGGGACTAGCGGGAAGGGGCACAGATACGCAGTATTTT
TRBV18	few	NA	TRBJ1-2	CASSPPQGGIYGYTF	TGTGCCAGCTCACCCCCACAGGGAGGGATCTATGGCTACACCTTC
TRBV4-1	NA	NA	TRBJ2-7	CASSQDGGGSYEQYF	TGCGCCAGCAGCCAAGATGGGGGCGGCTCCTACGAGCAGTACTTC
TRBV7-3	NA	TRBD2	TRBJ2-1	CASSPGLAGGLEQFF	TGTGCCAGCAGCCCAGGACTAGCGGGAGGCCTTGAGCAGTTCTTC
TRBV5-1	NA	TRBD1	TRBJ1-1	CASSLWRQGFLNTEAFF	TGCGCCAGCAGCTTGTGGCGACAGGGGTTTTTGAACACTGAAGCTTTCTTT
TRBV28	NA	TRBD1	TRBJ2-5	CASRPGGRHQETQYF	TGTGCCAGCAGACCAGGGGGCAGACACCAAGAGACCCAGTACTTC
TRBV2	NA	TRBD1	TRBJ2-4	CASRPGQVAKNIQYF	TGTGCCAGCAGACCCGGACAGGTAGCCAAAAACATTCAGTACTTC
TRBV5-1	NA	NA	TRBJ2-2	CASNQGGGTGELFF	TGCGCCAGCAACCAGGGGGGAGGCACCGGGGAGCTGTTTTTT
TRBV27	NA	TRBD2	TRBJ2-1	CASSTGLASQQFF	TGTGCCAGCAGCACCGGACTAGCGAGCCAGCAGTTCTTC
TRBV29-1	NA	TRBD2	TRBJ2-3	CSIKTSGRFADTQYF	TGCAGCATAAAGACTAGCGGGAGGTTTGCAGATACGCAGTATTTT
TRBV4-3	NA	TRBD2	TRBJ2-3	CASSQVAGARPDTQYF	TGCGCCAGCAGCCAAGTAGCGGGAGCCCGCCCAGATACGCAGTATTTT
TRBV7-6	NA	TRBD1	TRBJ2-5	CASSPGTGGTGTQYF	TGTGCCAGCAGCCCAGGGACAGGGGGCACGGGGACCCAGTACTTC
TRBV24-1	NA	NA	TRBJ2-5	CATSDPEGRGETQYF	TGTGCCACCAGTGATCCCGAGGGCCGAGGGGAGACCCAGTACTTC
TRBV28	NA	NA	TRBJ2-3	CASSLLGGPTDTQYF	TGTGCCAGCAGTTTACTGGGAGGCCCCACAGATACGCAGTATTTT
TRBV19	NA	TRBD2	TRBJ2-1	CASKGASGGRSEQFF	TGTGCCAGTAAGGGGGCTAGCGGGGGCCGAAGTGAGCAGTTCTTC
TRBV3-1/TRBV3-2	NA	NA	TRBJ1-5	CASSQGWPSNQPQHF	TGTGCCAGCAGCCAAGGGTGGCCGAGCAATCAGCCCCAGCATTTT
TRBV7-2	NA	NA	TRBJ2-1	CASTPGNYNEQFF	TGTGCCAGCACACCAGGGAACTACAATGAGCAGTTCTTC
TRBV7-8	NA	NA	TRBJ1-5	CASSLVRGSQPQHF	TGTGCCAGCAGCTTAGTCCGGGGGTCGCAGCCCCAGCATTTT
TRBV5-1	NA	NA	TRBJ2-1	CASSFNGQDNNEQFF	TGCGCCAGCAGCTTTAATGGTCAGGACAATAATGAGCAGTTCTTC
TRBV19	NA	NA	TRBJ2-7	CASSPMAVRTRYYEQYF	TGTGCCAGTAGTCCCATGGCGGTCCGAACCCGGTACTACGAGCAGTACTTC
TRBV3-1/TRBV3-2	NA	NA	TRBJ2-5	CASSQNSGPETQYF	TGTGCCAGCAGCCAAAATAGCGGCCCGGAGACCCAGTACTTC
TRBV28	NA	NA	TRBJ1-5	CASRPQLGGNQPQHF	TGTGCCAGCAGGCCCCAGTTGGGCGGCAATCAGCCCCAGCATTTT
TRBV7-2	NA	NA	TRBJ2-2	CASSLGRAGSGELFF	TGTGCCAGCAGCTTAGGTCGGGCGGGGAGCGGGGAGCTGTTTTTT
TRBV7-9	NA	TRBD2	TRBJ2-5	CASSLDSVASGSQTQYF	TGTGCCAGCAGCTTAGATTCAGTGGCTAGCGGGAGTCAGACCCAGTACTTC
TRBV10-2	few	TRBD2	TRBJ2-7	CASSGGTSGKYEQYF	TGCGCCAGCAGTGGAGGGACTAGCGGAAAGTACGAGCAGTACTTC
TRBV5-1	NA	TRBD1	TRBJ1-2	CASSYGQGPYYTF	TGCGCCAGCAGCTACGGACAGGGGCCCTACTACACCTTC